This T cell receptor (beta chain) comes out of a study of blood T cell repertoires in COVID-19. Overall study: Samples came from the United States, Italy and Spain, spanning acute and convalescent COVID-19.

Clones were sequenced by immunoSEQ multiplex PCR, and TCRdb holds only the in-frame ones, with some missing. The data show about 200,000 clones, roughly 84% seen once. Trimming shortened V by 3 bases and J by 4 bases, and 16 bases separated the two germline ends. Germline CDR1 MNHNS, CDR2 SASEGT. This CDR3 contains 16 residues. All enrollees were roughly 18 to 90 years old and from fewer than 30 US areas. What was sequenced was PBMCs or T cells enriched from blood (not recorded which). The receptor comes from a middle-aged man who had recovered from COVID-19. The J gene is TRBJ2-1, the V gene TRBV6-1, with a possible D match to TRBD1 (6 bases). CDR3 loop: CASSDPQGPRYNEQFF. CDR3 DNA sequence: TGTGCCAGCAGTGACCCACAGGGTCCCCGATACAATGAGCAGTTCTTC.